The present entry profiles one T cell receptor beta chain with its context. V gave up 3 bases and J gave up 5 bases, with 10 bases separating them. Germline lookup yields CDR1 SGHTA and CDR2 FQGTGA. This CDR3 region has 13 residues. The data are from a study of control samples from healthy donors and cancer patients. Profiled with immunoSEQ multiplex PCR; TCRdb holds only in-frame clones, not every one. Of 75,000 or so clones in the sample, around nine tenths were seen once. The sequence was collected from a man aged 60 to 75 with colorectal cancer. The chain recombines TRBV7-3 with TRBJ2-5; D may be TRBD1 (5 bases). Sequenced: PBMCs. CDR3 loop: CASSFGALETQYF. The CDR3 DNA reads TGTGCCAGCAGCTTTGGGGCCTTGGAGACCCAGTACTTC.